This T cell receptor (beta chain) was captured by sequencing in a study of CD4 and CD8 cells across lung adenocarcinoma regions (dated by TCRdb to about 2018). A note on the overall study: The study compared tumor centers with tumor margins to examine intratumor heterogeneity of the T cell receptor repertoire.

Library generation was performed with PCR. TCRdb lists the instrument as HiSeq X Ten. TCRdb reworked the public reads: Q25 trimming with fastp, MiXCR clone assembly, productive beta chains retained. CDR3 protein sequences are deduplicated, and each keeps its most common genes and DNA. A total of some 3,900 distinct CDR3 sequences appear in this sample, 52% of them only once. The top ten clones comprise approximately 15% of the sample. Patients with localized lung adenocarcinoma, a subtype of non-small cell lung cancer, were used as donors. These samples came from the centers of localized lung adenocarcinomas. CD4+ T cells from tumor tissue were profiled separately from CD8+ T cells for TCR repertoire analysis. This clonotype has just a few counts. The target of this receptor is not known. Within one base of it there is no much larger clone, and no base qualities were kept. The CDR3 runs 15 amino acids, cysteine and phenylalanine included. Only the CDR3 region is kept as DNA, spanning 45 bases read in frame from base 1. V is pared back by 6 bases and J by 6 bases, with 18 bases lying between the germline termini. In the germline V gene, CDR1 corresponds to MNHNS and CDR2 to SASEGT.

Input material: CD4+ T cells from the center of a lung tumor. The cell subset or site label corresponds to: tumor center region. This receptor was taken from a female donor with lung adenocarcinoma. The CD4 and CD8 labels of this study may be unreliable. The chain was built from TRBV6-1 and TRBJ2-1, with the identity of the D gene unclear. The DNA sequence is given as TGTGCCAGCAGCCTGAACGATGGGTTGGGCAATGAGCAGTTCTTC. This encodes CASSLNDGLGNEQFF.